This is a list of T cell receptor beta chains from one sample in a study of CD8 T cells in Susac syndrome. TCRdb fed the immunoSEQ multiplex PCR reads into MiXCR, producing one record per CDR3 protein. The sample records almost 450,000 distinct CDR3 sequences, 85% to 90% being singletons. Sequencing input: CD8+ T cells from PBMCs. These TCRs come from a human donor with multiple sclerosis. Each CDR3 is given with its conserved first and last residue. A D gene is named only where the DNA matches it firmly. Clone size, where shown, is once, few, many, or a class for clones that have expanded.

clone_size j_call v_call d_call cdr3_aa
- TRBJ2-3 TRBV5-1 - CASSLAISGASTDTQYF
few TRBJ2-7 TRBV6-1 - CASSERAYYEQYF
- TRBJ2-1 TRBV28 TRBD2 CASRVAGGNEQFF
- TRBJ1-3 TRBV4-1 - CASSQVGGSGNTIYF
- TRBJ2-1 TRBV30 - CAWGVGTEQFF
- TRBJ2-1 TRBV12-3/TRBV12-4 TRBD2 CASSPGLAGGVSYNEQFF
- TRBJ2-7 TRBV19 TRBD1 CASSPRSGQGIYEQYF
- TRBJ1-1 TRBV30 - CAWSEDITEAFF
- TRBJ2-2 TRBV5-5 - CASSPEFGPNTGELFF
- TRBJ1-1 TRBV6-1 - CASSPWENTEAFF
- TRBJ1-1 TRBV19 - CASRQAGVTEAFF
- TRBJ1-1 TRBV30 - CAWSVMGNTEAFF
- TRBJ2-1 TRBV5-8 - CASRLDPLVKFF
- TRBJ1-5 TRBV19 - CASSIGSGQPQHF
- TRBJ2-1 TRBV7-9 - CASISSTNEQFF
- TRBJ2-2 TRBV7-9 - CASSFPGEGTGELFF